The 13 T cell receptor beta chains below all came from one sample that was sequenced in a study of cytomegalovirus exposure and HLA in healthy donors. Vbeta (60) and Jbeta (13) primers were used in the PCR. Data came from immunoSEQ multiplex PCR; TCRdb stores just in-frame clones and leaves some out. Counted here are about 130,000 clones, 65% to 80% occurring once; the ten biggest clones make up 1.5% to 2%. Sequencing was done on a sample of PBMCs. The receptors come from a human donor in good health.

CDR3 nucleotide sequence: TGCGCCAGCAGCCAAGTAGCCTCGACTAGCGGGAGGGCCGGTGTTCAGTACTTC. It is translated as CASSQVASTSGRAGVQYF. V and J are TRBV4-1 and TRBJ2-4, with 14 bases that match TRBD2. This CDR3 is built from 18 residues. Germline lookup yields CDR1 MGHRA and CDR2 YSYEKL. J was trimmed by 11 bases and V by 1 base; bases with no gene match: 13.

The CDR3 DNA follows: TGTGCTAGTGGTCCAGGACTAGCGGGAGGCGAGACCCAGTACTTC. Its protein product is CASGPGLAGGETQYF. V is TRBV12-5 and J is TRBJ2-5, with 14 bases identical to TRBD2. Germline-derived CDR1 and CDR2 are LGHNT and FRNRAP. After removal of 5 bases from V and 5 bases from J, the junction contained 4 bases not matched to a gene. CDR3 size: 15 residues.

The CDR3 DNA follows: TGTGCCAGTAGTATGCGACCGGGACAGGGCTACGAGCAGTACTTC. Its translation is CASSMRPGQGYEQYF. J is TRBJ2-7 and V is TRBV19, with 9 bases lining up with TRBD1. CDR3 length: 15 amino acids. The junction had 6 bases not matched to a gene; V was cut back by 3 bases and J by 3 bases. The germline V gene has CDR1 LNHDA and CDR2 SQIVND (reference sequence).

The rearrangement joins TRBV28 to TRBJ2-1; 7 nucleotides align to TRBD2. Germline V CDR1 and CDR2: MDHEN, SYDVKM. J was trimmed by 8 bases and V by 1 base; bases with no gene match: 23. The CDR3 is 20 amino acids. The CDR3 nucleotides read TGTGCCAGCAGTTTATTTTCTCGGCTTTGGAGCAGCGGGATTGGGTATGAGCAGTTCTTC. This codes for CASSLFSRLWSSGIGYEQFF.

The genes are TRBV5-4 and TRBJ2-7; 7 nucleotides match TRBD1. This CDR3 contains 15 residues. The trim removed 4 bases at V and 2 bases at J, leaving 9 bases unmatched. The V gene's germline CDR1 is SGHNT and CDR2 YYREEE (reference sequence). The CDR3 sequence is CASSTNRDSPYEQYF. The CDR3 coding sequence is TGTGCCAGCAGCACAAACCGGGACAGTCCCTACGAGCAGTACTTC.

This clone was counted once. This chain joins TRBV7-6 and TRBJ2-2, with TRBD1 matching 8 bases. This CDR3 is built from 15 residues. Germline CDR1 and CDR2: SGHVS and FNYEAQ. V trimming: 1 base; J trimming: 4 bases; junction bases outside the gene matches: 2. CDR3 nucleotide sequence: TGTGCCAGCAGCTTAGTACAGGGGGGCACCGGGGAGCTGTTTTTT. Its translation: CASSLVQGGTGELFF.

This CDR3 is CASSKDSSYEQYF. CDR3 DNA sequence: TGTGCCAGTAGTAAGGACAGCTCCTACGAGCAGTACTTC. The chain is built from TRBV19 and TRBJ2-7; D perhaps matches TRBD1 (6 bases). V lost 4 bases to trimming and J lost 0 bases, with 7 bases between them. The germline CDR1 and CDR2 sequences are LNHDA and SQIVND (reference sequence). This CDR3 spans 13 amino acids. The full variable domain, its missing parts supplied by reference TRBV19 and TRBJ2-7, is DGGITQSPKYLFRKEGQNVTLSCEQNLNHDAMYWYRQDPGQGLRLIYYSQIVNDFQKGDIAEGYSVSREKKESFPLTVTSAQKNPTAFYLCASSKDSSYEQYFGPGTRLTVT.

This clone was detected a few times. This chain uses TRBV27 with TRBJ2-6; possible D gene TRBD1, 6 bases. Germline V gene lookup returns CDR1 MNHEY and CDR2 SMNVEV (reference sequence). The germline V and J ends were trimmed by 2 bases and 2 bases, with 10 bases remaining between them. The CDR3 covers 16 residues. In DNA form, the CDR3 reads TGTGCCAGCAGTTTAGAAGGGGGAACTGGGGCCAACGTCCTGACTTTC. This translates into CASSLEGGTGANVLTF.

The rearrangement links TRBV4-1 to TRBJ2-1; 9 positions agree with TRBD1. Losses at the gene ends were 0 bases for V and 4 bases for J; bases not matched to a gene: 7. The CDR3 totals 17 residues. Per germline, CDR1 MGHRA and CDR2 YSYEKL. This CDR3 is CASSQDGGTGLYNEQFF. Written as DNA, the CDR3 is TGCGCCAGCAGCCAAGATGGAGGGACAGGGTTGTACAATGAGCAGTTCTTC.

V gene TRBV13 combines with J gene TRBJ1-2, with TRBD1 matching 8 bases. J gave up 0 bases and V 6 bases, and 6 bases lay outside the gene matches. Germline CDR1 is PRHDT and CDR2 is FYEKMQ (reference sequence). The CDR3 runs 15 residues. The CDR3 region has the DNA TGTGCCAGCAGTCCCGGGACAGGCCCTAACTATGGCTACACCTTC. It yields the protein CASSPGTGPNYGYTF.

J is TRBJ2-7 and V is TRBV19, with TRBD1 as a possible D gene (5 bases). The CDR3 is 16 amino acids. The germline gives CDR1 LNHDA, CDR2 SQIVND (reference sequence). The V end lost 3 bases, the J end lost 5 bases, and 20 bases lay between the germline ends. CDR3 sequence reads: CASSIFVTALLDEQYF. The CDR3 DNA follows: TGTGCCAGTAGTATTTTTGTGACAGCCCTCCTCGACGAGCAGTACTTC. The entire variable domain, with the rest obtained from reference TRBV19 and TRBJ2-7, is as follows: DGGITQSPKYLFRKEGQNVTLSCEQNLNHDAMYWYRQDPGQGLRLIYYSQIVNDFQKGDIAEGYSVSREKKESFPLTVTSAQKNPTAFYLCASSIFVTALLDEQYFGPGTRLTVT.

The CDR3 loop reads CASRTPLADNTGELFF. Written as DNA, the CDR3 is TGTGCCAGCAGGACTCCCCTAGCCGATAACACCGGGGAGCTGTTTTTT. The chain couples TRBV2 to TRBJ2-2; maybe TRBD2 (5 bases). The V end was cut by 6 bases, the J end by 2 bases, with 16 bases between. Per germline, CDR1 SNHLY and CDR2 FYNNEI. The CDR3 length is 16 residues.

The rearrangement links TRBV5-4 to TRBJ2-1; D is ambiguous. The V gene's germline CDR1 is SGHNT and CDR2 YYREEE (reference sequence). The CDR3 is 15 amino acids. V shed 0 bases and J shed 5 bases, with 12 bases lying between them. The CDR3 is CASSLDRALNNEQFF. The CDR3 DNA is TGTGCCAGCAGCTTGGACAGAGCTTTAAACAATGAGCAGTTCTTC.